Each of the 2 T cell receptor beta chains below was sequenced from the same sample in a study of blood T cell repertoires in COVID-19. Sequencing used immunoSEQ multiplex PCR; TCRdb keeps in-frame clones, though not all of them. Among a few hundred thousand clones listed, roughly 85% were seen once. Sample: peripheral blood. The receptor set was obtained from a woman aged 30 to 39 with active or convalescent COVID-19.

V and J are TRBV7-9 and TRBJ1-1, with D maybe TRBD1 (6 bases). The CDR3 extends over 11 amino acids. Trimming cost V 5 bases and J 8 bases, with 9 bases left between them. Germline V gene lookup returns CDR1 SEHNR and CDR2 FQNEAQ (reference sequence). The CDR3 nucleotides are TGTGCCAGCAGCCCCGACAGGGAAGCTTTCTTT. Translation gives CASSPDREAFF.

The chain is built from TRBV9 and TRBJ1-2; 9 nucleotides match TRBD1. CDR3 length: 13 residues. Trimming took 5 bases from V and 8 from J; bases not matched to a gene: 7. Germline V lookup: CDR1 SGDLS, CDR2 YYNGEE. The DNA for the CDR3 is TGTGCCAGCAGTAAACAGGGGGCAATGGGCTACACCTTC. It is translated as CASSKQGAMGYTF.